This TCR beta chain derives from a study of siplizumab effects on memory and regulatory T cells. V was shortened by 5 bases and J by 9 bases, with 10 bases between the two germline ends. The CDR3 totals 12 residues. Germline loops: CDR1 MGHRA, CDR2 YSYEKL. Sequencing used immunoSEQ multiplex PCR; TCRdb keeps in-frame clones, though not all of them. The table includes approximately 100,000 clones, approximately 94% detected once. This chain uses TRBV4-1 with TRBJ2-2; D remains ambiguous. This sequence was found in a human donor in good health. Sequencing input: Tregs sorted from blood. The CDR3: CASSKSSRELFF. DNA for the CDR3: TGCGCCAGCAGCAAGAGCTCGAGGGAGCTGTTTTTT.